This paragraph reports one T cell receptor (beta chain). CDR3 length: 15 amino acids. The V and J ends lost 7 bases and 5 bases, in that order; junction bases with no gene match: 4. Germline loops: CDR1 LGHNA, CDR2 YSLEER. This entry is derived from a study of blood T cell repertoires in COVID-19. Study as a whole: The cDNA or gDNA used as material had been derived from T cells, B-cell-depleted T cells, or PBMCs.

Repertoires were generated with immunoSEQ multiplex PCR, while TCRdb's copy carries only in-frame clones and drops some. The sample yields roughly 120,000 clones, more than 70% seen once. The sequencing sample was made of peripheral blood. The chain couples TRBV4-3 to TRBJ2-2, with 13 bases lining up with TRBD2. The receptor was derived from a human donor in a cohort sampled during active COVID-19. The CDR3 DNA reads TGCGCCAGCAAGTGGACTAGCGGGAGAACCGGGGAGCTGTTTTTT. Encoded protein: CASKWTSGRTGELFF.